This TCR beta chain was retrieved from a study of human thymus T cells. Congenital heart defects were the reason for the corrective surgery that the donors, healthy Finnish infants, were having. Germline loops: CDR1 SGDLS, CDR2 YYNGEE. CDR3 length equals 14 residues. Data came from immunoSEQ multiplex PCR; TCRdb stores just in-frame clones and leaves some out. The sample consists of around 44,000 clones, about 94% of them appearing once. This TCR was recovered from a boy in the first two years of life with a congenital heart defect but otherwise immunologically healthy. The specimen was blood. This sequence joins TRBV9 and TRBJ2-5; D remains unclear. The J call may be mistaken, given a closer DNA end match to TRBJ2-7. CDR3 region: CASSVGGQPYEQYF. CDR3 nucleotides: TGTGCCAGCAGCGTAGGGGGTCAACCCTACGAGCAGTACTTC.